These 21 T cell receptor beta chains share one sample of origin, sequenced in a study of OX40 agonist ivuxolimab in advanced cancers. The protocol was immunoSEQ multiplex PCR, while the TCRdb copy is restricted to in-frame clones and leaves out a portion. The profile shows under 80,000 clones, 90% of them singletons. The sequencing used CD4+ or CD8+ T cells sorted from blood, collected in a trial of the OX40 agonist ivuxolimab. These receptors came from an adult with an advanced solid tumor such as melanoma, head and neck, liver or kidney cancer.

Remarks on this clone: A junction end diverges from the germline sequence, so it may reflect a read error. The chain couples TRBV19 to TRBJ2-3, with D perhaps TRBD1 or TRBD2 (5 bases each). The CDR3 loop spans 12 amino acids. Germline CDR1 is LNHDA and CDR2 is SQIVND (reference sequence). The CDR3 coding sequence is TGTGCCAGTAGTTCCCGGGACGGACCCCGGCATTTT. Translated: CASSSRDGPRHF.

The chain is built from TRBV4-2 and TRBJ2-2; tentative D call: TRBD2 (5 bases). Germline values: CDR1 LGHNA, CDR2 YNFKEQ. V was clipped by 1 base and J by 5 bases, with 14 bases between them. The length of the CDR3 is 16 residues. This CDR3 is CASSQAARARTGELFF. DNA for the CDR3: TGTGCCAGCAGCCAAGCAGCGCGGGCACGGACCGGGGAGCTGTTTTTT.

This clone was counted only a few times. The chain carries TRBV6-5 and TRBJ1-1; possible D gene TRBD1, 6 bases. The CDR3 consists of 11 residues. The germline V gene encodes CDR1 MNHEY and CDR2 SVGAGI. Trimming removed 9 bases from V and 10 bases from J, with 15 bases in between. The CDR3 region is CASWTASRAFF. In DNA, the CDR3 is TGTGCCAGTTGGACAGCATCGAGAGCTTTCTTT.

The rearrangement uses TRBV6-1 and TRBJ2-7; D is uncertain. Germline CDR1 and CDR2: MNHNS and SASEGT. The CDR3 has 12 residues. V was cut by 7 bases and J by 0 bases, with 7 bases left in between. CDR3 in amino acids: CASTLSSYEQYF. The CDR3 DNA reads TGTGCCAGCACCTTGAGCTCCTACGAGCAGTACTTC.

V is TRBV28 and J is TRBJ2-1; TRBD2 matches at 13 bases. CDR1 MDHEN and CDR2 SYDVKM come from the germline V gene. This CDR3 comprises 16 residues. After removal of 7 bases from V and 2 bases from J, the junction contained 5 bases not matched to a gene. CDR3 sequence reads: CASILTSGGPYNEQFF. DNA of the CDR3: TGTGCCAGCATCCTGACTAGCGGGGGGCCCTACAATGAGCAGTTCTTC. The variable domain in full, completed from reference TRBV28 and TRBJ2-1, reads DVKVTQSSRYLVKRTGEKVFLECVQDMDHENMFWYRQDPGLGLRLIYFSYDVKMKEKGDIPEGYSVSREKKERFSLILESASTNQTSMYLCASILTSGGPYNEQFFGPGTRLTVL.

The rearrangement uses TRBV6-1 and TRBJ2-7, with 8 bases that match TRBD2. This CDR3 has 15 residues. The germline gives CDR1 MNHNS, CDR2 SASEGT. V lost 5 bases and J lost 3; bases outside the gene matches: 9. The CDR3 coding sequence is TGTGCCAGCAGTCAGAGCGGGGGCGTGGGCTACGAGCAGTACTTC. Protein: CASSQSGGVGYEQYF.

The chain has TRBV6-1 and TRBJ2-7; D tentatively fits TRBD1 or TRBD2 (6 bases each). The CDR3 consists of 13 residues. Germline V gene sequence: CDR1 MNHNS, CDR2 SASEGT. The ends were cut back, 5 bases at V and 6 bases at J, with 14 bases in the middle. The CDR3 bases are TGTGCCAGCAGTCGGCCGGGGGCGGCCGAGCAGTACTTC. Translating gives CASSRPGAAEQYF.

Written as DNA, the CDR3 is TGTGCCAGCAGTTCGGGACAGCCGTACAATGAGCAGTTCTTC. It translates to CASSSGQPYNEQFF. The J gene is TRBJ2-1, the V gene TRBV6-1, with 7 nucleotides matching TRBD1. This CDR3 is 14 amino acids long. V shed 5 bases and J 4 bases; nucleotides not matched to a gene: 5. In germline, CDR1 is MNHNS, CDR2 SASEGT.

V is TRBV5-1 and J is TRBJ2-3; 7 bases fit TRBD2. V dropped 1 base and J dropped 6; count of bases not matched to a gene: 11. The CDR3 covers 16 residues. CDR1 and CDR2 (germline): SGHRS, YFSETQ. DNA of the CDR3: TGCGCCAGCAGCTTGAGTATGGCGGGGGATAGGGATACGCAGTATTTT. Its protein product is CASSLSMAGDRDTQYF. Full variable domain (outside the CDR3, taken from reference TRBV5-1 and TRBJ2-3): KAGVTQTPRYLIKTRGQQVTLSCSPISGHRSVSWYQQTPGQGLQFLFEYFSETQRNKGNFPGRFSGRQFSNSRSEMNVSTLELGDSALYLCASSLSMAGDRDTQYFGPGTRLTVL.

This clone was seen a few times. The V gene is TRBV7-8, the J gene TRBJ2-3, with D hard to call. The CDR3 spans 13 residues. The germline V and J ends were trimmed by 1 base and 6 bases, with 8 bases remaining between them. CDR1 is SGHVS, CDR2 FQNEAQ, per germline. The CDR3 is CASSLVVLDTQYF. The CDR3 nucleotides read TGTGCCAGCAGCTTAGTTGTCCTGGATACGCAGTATTTT.

The chain recombines TRBV28 with TRBJ2-7, with TRBD2 as a possible D gene (6 bases). The V and J ends lost 3 bases and 3 bases respectively, with 12 bases between them. CDR3 size: 14 residues. Germline loops: CDR1 MDHEN, CDR2 SYDVKM. The DNA of the CDR3 is TGTGCCAGCAGTTTTACCGGGAGCGGCTACGAGCAGTACTTC. This gives the protein CASSFTGSGYEQYF.

This sequence joins TRBV10-3 and TRBJ2-3, with 9 bases aligning to TRBD2. This CDR3 spans 14 amino acids. Per germline, CDR1 ENHRY and CDR2 SYGVKD. Trimming at V came to 11 bases and at J to 2 bases, leaving 8 bases not matched to a gene. Here the CDR3 reads CASSSGTYTDTQYF. The CDR3, as DNA: TGTGCCTCATCTAGCGGGACCTACACAGATACGCAGTATTTT.

This clone has just one count. The chain joins TRBV4-2 to TRBJ1-3, with TRBD1 identical over 7 bases. The V gene end was trimmed by 1 base and the J gene end by 4 bases; junction bases not matched to a gene: 7. Looked up from germline, CDR1 is LGHNA and CDR2 is YNFKEQ. This CDR3 is built from 16 residues. CDR3: CASSQAEGASGNTIYF. As DNA, the CDR3 is TGTGCCAGCAGCCAAGCAGAGGGGGCCTCAGGAAACACCATATATTTT.

The chain has TRBV5-4 and TRBJ2-5; D unclear. The CDR3 is 15 residues long. Germline-derived CDR1 and CDR2 are SGHNT and YYREEE (reference sequence). The V end was cut by 0 bases, the J end by 3 bases, with 12 bases between. CDR3 sequence: CASSLDLSGEETQYF. The CDR3 DNA follows: TGTGCCAGCAGCTTGGACCTTTCTGGGGAAGAGACCCAGTACTTC.

The V call is TRBV6-4, the J call TRBJ2-3; D is unclear. V was clipped by 4 bases and J by 6 bases, with 14 bases between them. This CDR3 is 14 amino acids long. Germline CDR1 reads MRHNA; CDR2 reads SNTAGT. The CDR3, as DNA: TGTGCCAGCAGTGCCATGGGATTTCAGGATACGCAGTATTTT. Translating gives CASSAMGFQDTQYF.

This sequence joins TRBV6-4 and TRBJ2-2; the D gene is possibly TRBD1 (6 bases). V shed 7 bases and J shed 3 bases, with 9 bases lying between them. The CDR3 length is 13 residues. The germline gives CDR1 MRHNA, CDR2 SNTAGT. CDR3 in amino acids: CASIPGDTGELFF. CDR3 coding DNA: TGTGCCAGCATACCAGGGGACACCGGGGAGCTGTTTTTT.

The V call is TRBV7-2, the J call TRBJ2-2, with TRBD1 matching 9 bases. Looked up from germline, CDR1 is SGHTA and CDR2 is FQGNSA. J was trimmed by 6 bases and V by 5 bases; bases with no gene match: 7. This CDR3 has 15 amino acids. As DNA, the CDR3 is TGTGCCAGCAGCCAAGGGGACAGGGTCGCCGGGGAGCTGTTTTTT. Its protein product is CASSQGDRVAGELFF.

This clone was seen once. J is TRBJ2-3 and V is TRBV21-1; the table gives TRBD1 as D, unverified against the DNA. TRBV21-1 is an annotated pseudogene. The CDR3 is 16 amino acids. The DNA of the CDR3 is TGTGCCAGCAGCAAAGAGAAAACAGGGGAGACAGATACGCAGTATTTT. Its translation: CASSKEKTGETDTQYF.

This chain joins TRBV7-2 and TRBJ2-7, with TRBD2 matching over 12 bases. Trimming took 4 bases from V and 0 from J; bases not matched to a gene: 7. The length of the CDR3 is 17 residues. Germline loops: CDR1 SGHTA, CDR2 FQGNSA. CDR3 nucleotides: TGTGCCAGCAGCTCACTAGCGGGAGGATATTCCTCCTACGAGCAGTACTTC. Amino acids: CASSSLAGGYSSYEQYF.

The chain is built from TRBV18 and TRBJ2-3; D remains ambiguous. V was cut by 3 bases and J by 0 bases, with 16 bases left in between. Germline CDR1 and CDR2: KGHSH and LQKENI. This CDR3 spans 17 amino acids. DNA for the CDR3: TGTGCCAGCTCACCGCCTAATAGACTTATAAGCACAGATACGCAGTATTTT. It specifies CASSPPNRLISTDTQYF.

The rearrangement joins TRBV27 to TRBJ2-5, with D unclear. Looked up from germline, CDR1 is MNHEY and CDR2 is SMNVEV (reference sequence). The CDR3 sequence is 13 residues long. V was shortened by 0 bases and J by 2 bases, with 4 bases between the two germline ends. The CDR3 DNA follows: TGTGCCAGCAGTTTATCGGGTCAAGAGACCCAGTACTTC. It yields the protein CASSLSGQETQYF.